This passage covers 8 T cell receptor beta chains from one sample sequenced in a study of T-cell reconstitution after alpha-beta-depleted transplantation in children (dated by TCRdb to the mid-2010s). The method behind the library was PCR. Data came from an Illumina HiSeq 2500. Molecular barcoding was employed in the preparation of TCR libraries, with unique molecular identifiers being used to normalize TCRbeta repertoire quantification. Through fastp at Q25 and MiXCR, TCRdb rebuilt clones from the public reads, retaining in-frame beta chains. Identical CDR3 proteins give one entry, which carries the most common genes and DNA. For this sample there are 450,000 to 600,000 distinct CDR3 sequences; 32% appear just once. The top ten clones comprise around 2.3% of the sample. Sequenced here: PBMCs from the stem cell graft donor, sampled from the stem cell graft. These receptors originate from a human donor who donated a stem cell graft to a child with aplastic anemia.

The CDR3 DNA reads as TGTGCCAGCAGTTTTCCGGCAGGGGCCTATGGCTACACCTTC. Amino acid sequence: CASSFPAGAYGYTF. This sequence joins TRBV12-3 or TRBV12-4 and TRBJ1-2; tentatively, D is TRBD1 (6 bases). V lost 3 bases to trimming and J lost 4 bases, with 12 bases between them. This CDR3 comprises 14 residues.

In nucleotides, the CDR3 is TGCGCCAGCAGTTCGTCCGGGACAGGGGCCACAGATACGCAGTATTTT. It encodes CASSSSGTGATDTQYF. The rearrangement uses TRBV5-1 and TRBJ2-3; the match to TRBD1 covers 10 bases. The germline gives CDR1 SGHRS, CDR2 YFSETQ. The CDR3 is 16 amino acids. V was clipped by 5 bases and J by 2 bases; unmatched bases: 8.

The chain combines TRBV12-3 or TRBV12-4 with TRBJ2-2; 10 nucleotides line up with TRBD2. The CDR3 is 16 amino acids. V gave up 5 bases and J gave up 6 bases; unmatched junction bases: 9. The CDR3 loop is CASSHRTSGRAGELFF. CDR3 coding DNA: TGTGCCAGCAGTCATCGGACTAGCGGTCGGGCCGGGGAGCTGTTTTTT.

The rearrangement uses TRBV5-1 and TRBJ2-2, with D perhaps matching TRBD1 or TRBD2 (5 bases each). The CDR3 runs to 16 residues. CDR1 and CDR2 (germline): SGHRS, YFSETQ. V lost 2 bases to trimming and J lost 5 bases, with 16 bases between them. CDR3 in amino acids: CASSLRQSSGTGELFF. CDR3 coding DNA: TGCGCCAGCAGCTTAAGACAGAGCTCGGGGACCGGGGAGCTGTTTTTT. The full variable domain, rest sourced from reference TRBV5-1 and TRBJ2-2, is KAGVTQTPRYLIKTRGQQVTLSCSPISGHRSVSWYQQTPGQGLQFLFEYFSETQRNKGNFPGRFSGRQFSNSRSEMNVSTLELGDSALYLCASSLRQSSGTGELFFGEGSRLTVL.

This clonotype has more than one count but fewer than ten. CDR3 residues: CASSSGSGSEAFF. The CDR3 DNA follows: TGCGCCAGCAGCTCAGGGTCCGGCTCTGAAGCTTTCTTT. The chain recombines TRBV5-1 with TRBJ1-1; the D gene is possibly TRBD1 (5 bases). Trimming pared 3 bases from V and 6 bases from J, leaving 12 bases between. CDR1 is SGHRS, CDR2 YFSETQ, per germline. The CDR3 totals 13 residues.

This chain connects TRBV20-1 to TRBJ2-3; D might be TRBD1 (8 bases). V dropped 8 bases and J dropped 0 bases, with 27 bases sitting between them. Looked up from germline, CDR1 is DFQATT and CDR2 is SNEGSKA (reference sequence). This CDR3 spans 18 amino acids. CDR3 sequence (DNA): TGCAGTTCGGGACAGGTTGAATCTAGCGGCCCTAGCACAGATACGCAGTATTTT. It is translated as CSSGQVESSGPSTDTQYF.

This clonotype was seen a few times. The genes are TRBV11-2 and TRBJ2-2, with a possible D match to TRBD1 (6 bases). Germline V gene lookup returns CDR1 SGHAT and CDR2 FQNNGV. Trimming stripped 5 bases from V and 1 base from J, with 11 bases between. The CDR3 runs 15 residues. The CDR3 nucleotides are TGTGCCAGCAGCAGGGGACACCAGAACACCGGGGAGCTGTTTTTT. This gives the protein CASSRGHQNTGELFF. The full variable domain, with the rest looked up from reference TRBV11-2 and TRBJ2-2, is EAGVAQSPRYKIIEKRQSVAFWCNPISGHATLYWYQQILGQGPKLLIQFQNNGVVDDSQLPKDRFSAERLKGVDSTLKIQPAKLEDSAVYLCASSRGHQNTGELFFGEGSRLTVL.

This clonotype turned up a few times. V gene TRBV6-2 or TRBV6-3 combines with J gene TRBJ2-7; TRBD2 agrees at 11 bases. Per the germline V gene, CDR1 is MNHEY and CDR2 is SVGEGT. The CDR3 spans 15 residues. Trimming at V came to 4 bases and at J to 3 bases, leaving 5 bases not matched to a gene. The CDR3 here is CASSSTGTSGYEQYV. The DNA of the CDR3 is TGTGCCAGCAGTTCCACCGGGACTAGCGGCTACGAGCAGTACGTC.